This TCR beta chain was identified during a study of blood T cells in healthy people across ages (dated by TCRdb to the mid-2010s). For the study in its entirety: Template switching captured roughly one uniquely barcoded TCR beta cDNA molecule per two T cells in model experiments. To track age-related changes in TCR beta repertoire diversity, the study relied on deep sequencing normalized with unique cDNA molecular identifiers. The donors were split into four age groups: young (average around 15 years), middle-aged (roughly 39), aged (more than 60) and long-lived (over 80). To avoid experimental bias, donors of different ages were distributed randomly across sequencing lanes. Using the same blood draw, the study looked at two additional independent replicas of 1 million unique cDNA reads for two donors, one aged 18 to 30 and the other aged 80 or older.

Worth noting for this clonotype: The clone's antigen remains unknown. One base away there is no much larger clone; base qualities are not given.

V is cut back by 6 bases and J by 9 bases, with 20 bases in the junction unmatched. Per the germline V gene, MDHEN is the CDR1 and SYDVKM is the CDR2. Spanning cysteine to phenylalanine, the CDR3 consists of 17 amino acids. Kept here is only the CDR3 DNA, which spans 51 bases and is read in frame from base 1. Results the study describes overall, beyond this receptor: Estimates of total diversity from one million sequenced T cells were regarded as lower bounds and underestimates. As age increased, observed TCR beta diversity per million T cells dropped in a roughly linear way, and a significant reduction was already evident by age around 41. Bulk unsorted PBMC profiling prevented conclusive comparison of naive and antigen-experienced compartments. Observed TCR beta diversity correlated strongly with the percentage of naive T cells measured by flow cytometry. Compared with the aged group, the long-lived group had more naive CD4+ T cells, fewer expanded clones and increased TCR diversity, suggesting age selection. Because donor CMV infection status was unknown, age-related changes in expanded clonotypes were potentially confounded.

The roughly 39 donors, aged 6 to 90 years, were systemically healthy Caucasian individuals from Russia. Approximately 10 milliliters of peripheral blood were collected from each donor into EDTA-treated Vacutainer tubes. Ficoll-Paque density-gradient centrifugation was used to isolate PBMCs, with at least 6.5 million obtained per sample. Total RNA was extracted from PBMCs with Trizol reagent, with at least 6 micrograms obtained per sample. The percentages of naive CD45RAhigh/CD27high T cells were determined by flow cytometry on a PBMC aliquot from every donor. Libraries were built with 5' RACE. Sequencing used an Illumina HiSeq 2500. The second PCR ran for roughly 6 to 11 cycles and used a J-beta primer mix along with a sample-barcoded 5' primer. A template-switch 5' adaptor carrying 12 random nucleotides introduced a unique molecular identifier onto each TCR beta cDNA molecule. Each sample yielded at least 2.5 million CDR3-containing paired-end reads. First-strand cDNA synthesis was performed from all RNA using the Mint cDNA synthesis kit, with priming by a TRBC-specific oligonucleotide. After uracil-DNA glycosylase treatment, a first 18-cycle PCR used universal primers M1SS and BC2_uni_R on all cDNA. Per the source publication's procedure: For normalization, 1 million high-quality reads, each with a distinct molecular identifier, were randomly selected from each sample. Instead of being binned into consensus sequences, reads that shared molecular identifiers were thrown out. MiTCR, run with a Q25 quality threshold and the strictest error-elimination algorithm, handled CDR3 identification, clonotype clustering and error correction. A nonparametric unseen species model with Euler transformation was used to estimate a lower bound on total TCR beta diversity. Clones were called with MiXCR by TCRdb after fastp trimmed the public reads at Q25, and only in-frame beta chains were retained. CDR3 protein sequences are deduplicated, and each keeps its most common genes and DNA. Here the V and J calls rest on TCRdb's processing, not on the authors' analysis. The sample data list roughly 1.6 million distinct CDR3 sequences, and about 32% of these were observed just once. The top ten clones comprise about 11% of the sample.

This sequence originates from a woman in her twenties or thirties in good health. Input material: blood. The chain was built from TRBV28 and TRBJ2-1, with 7 central nucleotides matching TRBD2. The DNA reads as follows: TGTGCCAGCAGCTTACCGCATCGTTGGCGGGAGTTTTGTGAGCAGTTCTTC. It translates to CASSLPHRWREFCEQFF.